The present entry profiles one T cell receptor (beta chain) with its context. This clonotype was seen at least ten times. What this receptor recognizes is not known. Per-nucleotide qualities are absent, and no much larger clonotype sits a single base away. According to the germline V gene (reference sequence), CDR1 reads DFQATT and CDR2 reads SNEGSKA. The CDR3 has 12 amino acids, counting the end cysteine and phenylalanine. The CDR3 DNA has 36 bases and is translated from base 1. This entry is derived from a study of T cells in Graves' hyperthyroidism and ophthalmopathy (dated by TCRdb to the late 2010s). Notes on the research overall: Peripheral blood was collected at initial diagnosis, before any treatment. A discovery cohort of about a hundred patients, 43 with Graves' ophthalmopathy and fewer than 65 with stable Graves' hyperthyroidism, was used to find distinguishing TCR V-J signatures. Prospective prediction of ophthalmopathy was tested in an independent validation cohort of fewer than 20 hyperthyroidism patients and 15 to 17 patients who later progressed to ophthalmopathy. For training and testing, the approximately 97 patients in the discovery cohort were randomly divided in a 7:3 ratio. Thyroid tissue and blood T-cell repertoires from over 5 Graves' hyperthyroidism patients were also compared in the study. Once sampling was done, hyperthyroidism patients were given methimazole at a starting dose of 30 mg daily, whereas ophthalmopathy patients were given high-dose intravenous methylprednisolone. According to the paper, TCR Vbeta CDR3 sequencing was carried out on more than 120 peripheral blood samples, which came from under 50 ophthalmopathy, under 80 hyperthyroidism and approximately 17 progressor patients. Study-level results and caveats: A 13 V-J signature model separated ophthalmopathy from stable hyperthyroidism, with about 88% sensitivity and about 81% specificity in cross-validation and 80%/75% in testing. Most expanded thyroid clonotypes (frequency above 0.001) were also detected in blood, suggesting blood repertoires may reflect thyroid immune responses. In validation, the model predicted progression to ophthalmopathy with over 65% sensitivity and 72.22% specificity, a median of about six months before onset. Sample size was not statistically predetermined, and investigators were not blinded to group allocation.

TCR beta CDR3 regions were amplified from RNA transcripts. The first round of RT-PCR for the TCR CDR3 was performed with the HTBI primer set and the Qiagen OneStep RT-PCR kit. Libraries were constructed in a second round of multiplex PCR, after which size selection and purification were performed. Libraries were sequenced paired-end with 100 bp reads on an Illumina HiSeq2000. The paper's data handling went like this. SOAPnuke was used to process the raw data, throwing out any read that contained adapters or uncalled bases, had a mean Phred below 15, or lacked an exact constant-primer or identifier match. COPE v1.2.5 was used to merge the high-quality paired reads, and each unique nucleotide sequence was defined as a clonotype. Clonotypes were aligned to IMGT TRBV, TRBD and TRBJ reference segments using MiTCR v1.1. The analysis was restricted to V-J combinations with a frequency above 0.0001, which together covered 99.2% of the repertoires. The TCS score was defined as F50 (clonal expansion) divided by E x V (chaos), with BLOSUM62-based TCRdist calculated between CDR3 peptides within each V-J. Welch's t-statistics and random forest reduced 500 to 650 V-J features to 10 to 15, which were used in a naive Bayes classifier (R e1071). TCRdb handled the public reads itself, with Q25 trimming in fastp and clone calling in MiXCR, and kept productive beta chains. When rows share a CDR3 protein, they turn into one entry using the most common DNA and genes. The V and J calls come from TCRdb's annotation, not from the publication. This sample holds roughly 380,000 distinct CDR3 sequences; 18% were observed only once. The top ten constitute about 14% of the sample.

Ophthalmopathy patients had moderately to severely active disease, with a Clinical Activity Score of 3 or more, a NOSPECS grade of 4 or more, and a disease duration of less than 3 months. Patients with uncontrolled infections, other autoimmune diseases, pregnancy or lactation were excluded. Diagnoses relied on clinical symptoms, serum thyroxine and TRAb, thyroid ultrasound and orbital computed tomography. PBMCs were separated from roughly 10 ml of fresh peripheral blood using Ficoll-Paque density gradient centrifugation. Total RNA was extracted with Trizol reagent, and quality was checked on an Agilent 2100 Bioanalyzer.

The chain couples TRBV20-1 to TRBJ1-2; a tentative D call is TRBD1 (5 bases match). This clonotype was sampled from a woman in her thirties or forties with Graves' ophthalmopathy. The sequenced material came from blood. CDR3 loop: CSNTQGSSGYTF. The sequenced DNA: TGCAGCAATACCCAGGGTTCGAGTGGCTACACCTTC.